Presented here are 10 T cell receptor beta chains from one specimen sequenced in a study of T cell responses to AZD1222 COVID-19 vaccine. Measured with immunoSEQ multiplex PCR; TCRdb has only the in-frame clones, and not every one. Counted here are about 170,000 clones, over 85% occurring once; the ten biggest clones make up 3.9%. This specimen consisted of peripheral blood, obtained on day 0 of AZD1222 vaccination. The receptors were gathered from an adult in good health.

This chain links TRBV28 with TRBJ1-1; maybe TRBD1 (5 bases). This CDR3 has 14 amino acids. The ends were cut back, 5 bases at V and 2 bases at J, with 12 bases in the middle. Germline values: CDR1 MDHEN, CDR2 SYDVKM. The CDR3 bases are TGTGCCAGCAGTCCAATGACAGACAACACTGAAGCTTTCTTT. As protein: CASSPMTDNTEAFF.

The chain carries TRBV10-2 and TRBJ1-5; D remains ambiguous. Germline-derived CDR1 and CDR2 are WSHSY and SAAADI. This CDR3 region has 13 residues. V lost 7 bases to trimming and J lost 3 bases, with 10 bases between them. The CDR3 sequence: CASTSGDNQPQHF. The CDR3 region has the DNA TGCGCCAGCACCTCGGGCGACAATCAGCCCCAGCATTTT.

The chain combines TRBV20-1 with TRBJ2-3, with D unresolved. Germline V gene sequence: CDR1 DFQATT, CDR2 SNEGSKA (reference sequence). The V end was cut by 3 bases, the J end by 2 bases, with 21 bases between. This CDR3 contains 17 residues. The CDR3 nucleotides are TGCAGTGCTAGTAACCCGGTACCAACCATGATCACAGATACGCAGTATTTT. This sequence encodes CSASNPVPTMITDTQYF.

V and J are TRBV5-1 and TRBJ2-3; 9 bases are shared with TRBD2. Germline values: CDR1 SGHRS, CDR2 YFSETQ. This CDR3 contains 16 residues. With 1 base clipped from V and 2 bases from J, the junction kept 5 bases outside the gene matches. The CDR3 nucleotides read TGCGCCAGCAGCTTGTGGCTAGCGGGGCCCACAGATACGCAGTATTTT. It specifies CASSLWLAGPTDTQYF.

The table lists this clone with a few counts. The rearrangement links TRBV30 to TRBJ2-2; the D gene could be TRBD1 or TRBD2 (5 bases each). The germline V and J ends were trimmed by 0 bases and 6 bases, with 11 bases remaining between them. Germline V gene sequence: CDR1 GTSNPN, CDR2 SVGIG (reference sequence). CDR3 length: 14 residues. In DNA form, the CDR3 reads TGTGCCTGGAGTGTAGGGATGGGGGCCGGGGAGCTGTTTTTT. This sequence encodes CAWSVGMGAGELFF.

The V gene is TRBV9, the J gene TRBJ2-1, with 9 bases that match TRBD2. Trimming removed 3 bases from V and 7 bases from J; junction bases left unmatched: 11. In germline, CDR1 is SGDLS, CDR2 YYNGEE. The CDR3 totals 16 residues. CDR3 nucleotide sequence: TGTGCCAGCAGCGCGGGGAGTCTAGCGGGAAGGAATGAGCAGTTCTTC. Protein product: CASSAGSLAGRNEQFF.

This clone was found a few times. V gene TRBV29-1 combines with J gene TRBJ1-1; the D is unclear. In germline, CDR1 is SQVTM, CDR2 ANQGSEA. V was pared by 1 base and J by 3 bases, with 3 bases between. This CDR3 spans 11 amino acids. The CDR3 region has the DNA TGCAGCGTTGAAGGTTACACTGAAGCTTTCTTT. It encodes CSVEGYTEAFF.

Written as DNA, the CDR3 is TGCGCCAGCAGCAGAATACAGGGCGACGGGGAGCTGTTTTTT. Protein product: CASSRIQGDGELFF. V and J are TRBV10-1 and TRBJ2-2; TRBD1 is a possible D gene (6 bases). CDR1 WNHNN and CDR2 SYGVQD come from the germline V gene (reference sequence). V was shortened by 6 bases and J by 7 bases, with 15 bases between the two germline ends. CDR3 length: 14 residues.

The gene calls are TRBV5-5 and TRBJ1-1, with D unresolved. The CDR3 has 14 amino acids. Trimming took 4 bases from V and 1 from J, leaving 11 bases between them. Germline CDR1 SGHKS, CDR2 YYEKEE (reference sequence). The CDR3 spells CASSALSSNTEAFF. Written as DNA, the CDR3 is TGTGCCAGCAGCGCCCTTAGTTCGAACACTGAAGCTTTCTTT.

V gene TRBV2 combines with J gene TRBJ1-1; no firm D call. Germline CDR1 SNHLY, CDR2 FYNNEI. This CDR3 region has 12 residues. V gave up 8 bases and J gave up 1 base, with 8 bases separating them. The CDR3 sequence is CASSSENTEAFF. Written as DNA, the CDR3 is TGTGCCAGCTCATCAGAGAACACTGAAGCTTTCTTT.